Listed below are T cell receptor beta chains from one sample, sequenced in a study of cytomegalovirus exposure and HLA in healthy donors. Generated by immunoSEQ multiplex PCR, the TCRdb table keeps only in-frame clones and is missing some. The sample records roughly 190,000 clones, around four fifths being singletons. The sequenced sample consisted of PBMCs. The receptors originated from a middle-aged man in good health and CMV-seropositive. Both conserved end residues are part of each CDR3. A D gene is named only where the DNA matches it firmly. For some rows the clone size is stated as once, few or many, or as a class when expanded; others skip it.

j_gene,abundance,d_gene,v_gene,CDR3aa,CDR3nt
TRBJ2-1,NA,NA,TRBV4-1,CASSQDNIPNEQFF,TGCGCCAGCAGCCAAGATAACATCCCCAATGAGCAGTTCTTC
TRBJ2-1,NA,NA,TRBV5-4,CASSGKEGPYNEQFF,TGTGCCAGCAGCGGAAAGGAGGGCCCATACAATGAGCAGTTCTTC
TRBJ1-4,NA,TRBD1,TRBV11-1,CASSPGQGARKLFF,TGTGCCAGCAGCCCCGGACAGGGGGCGAGGAAACTGTTTTTT
TRBJ2-1,NA,TRBD2,TRBV11-3,CASITGRDYYNEQFF,TGTGCCAGCATCACTGGCAGGGACTACTACAATGAGCAGTTCTTC
TRBJ2-7,NA,TRBD1,TRBV5-1,CASRRGRIEDEQYF,TGCGCCAGCAGAAGGGGGCGGATCGAAGACGAGCAGTACTTC
TRBJ2-7,NA,TRBD1,TRBV6-1,CASTPLGGQGHEQYF,TGTGCCAGCACCCCCCTGGGGGGACAGGGTCACGAGCAGTACTTC
TRBJ1-1,few,NA,TRBV25-1,CASSESIGRGAEAFF,TGTGCCAGCAGTGAAAGTATCGGGAGAGGGGCTGAAGCTTTCTTT
TRBJ2-1,NA,NA,TRBV6-6,CASSYSPLLEGNEQFF,TGTGCCAGCAGTTACTCACCCCTATTAGAGGGCAATGAGCAGTTCTTC
TRBJ1-2,NA,TRBD1,TRBV5-1,CASSAGQGVNYGYTF,TGCGCCAGCAGCGCGGGACAGGGGGTCAACTATGGCTACACCTTC
TRBJ1-1,NA,NA,TRBV4-2,CASSHQGSHTEAFF,TGTGCCAGCAGCCATCAGGGGAGCCACACTGAAGCTTTCTTT
TRBJ2-2,once,NA,TRBV10-3,CAISGDNTGELFF,TGTGCCATCAGTGGAGATAACACCGGGGAGCTGTTTTTT
TRBJ1-1,NA,TRBD1,TRBV7-3,CASSVDRVTEAFF,TGTGCCAGCAGCGTCGACAGGGTCACTGAAGCTTTCTTT
TRBJ2-7,NA,TRBD2,TRBV7-2,CASSQTSGRVGGQYF,TGTGCCAGCAGCCAGACTAGCGGGAGGGTAGGCGGGCAGTACTTC
TRBJ2-5,NA,TRBD1,TRBV5-1,CASSIGQGGTTRFQETQYF,TGCGCCAGCAGTATTGGACAGGGGGGCACTACCCGCTTTCAAGAGACCCAGTACTTC
TRBJ1-1,NA,TRBD1,TRBV18,CASSQQGNAEAFF,TGTGCCAGCTCACAACAGGGGAATGCTGAAGCTTTCTTT
TRBJ2-7,once,NA,TRBV7-3,CASSLTHRTLGEQYF,TGTGCCAGCAGCTTAACTCACAGGACCCTCGGTGAGCAGTACTTC
TRBJ2-2,NA,TRBD2,TRBV7-3,CASSFASGRETGELFF,TGTGCCAGCAGCTTCGCTAGCGGGAGGGAAACCGGGGAGCTGTTTTTT
TRBJ1-1,NA,TRBD1,TRBV5-6,CASSESGTGGHTEAFF,TGTGCCAGCAGCGAATCCGGGACAGGGGGCCACACTGAAGCTTTCTTT
TRBJ2-7,NA,TRBD1,TRBV6-6,CASSYTRSEGAEQYF,TGTGCCAGCAGTTACACCCGATCCGAGGGGGCCGAGCAGTACTTC
TRBJ2-1,NA,TRBD1,TRBV7-9,CASSSTGQGDQQFF,TGTGCCAGCAGCTCTACCGGACAGGGGGATCAGCAGTTCTTC
TRBJ2-2,NA,NA,TRBV6-1,CASTLKFRGSGELFF,TGTGCCAGCACCCTAAAATTCAGGGGAAGCGGGGAGCTGTTTTTT
TRBJ1-2,NA,TRBD1,TRBV5-6,CASRALDRVLSSYTF,TGTGCCAGCAGAGCCCTTGACAGGGTTCTATCCAGCTACACCTTC
TRBJ2-3,NA,NA,TRBV5-4,CATTGTLSTDTQYF,TGTGCCACCACCGGGACTCTTAGCACAGATACGCAGTATTTT
TRBJ1-4,NA,NA,TRBV5-1,CASSLGGGDEKLFF,TGCGCCAGCAGCTTGGGGGGCGGGGATGAAAAACTGTTTTTT
TRBJ2-6,NA,NA,TRBV2,CASSETDSGANVLTF,TGTGCCAGCAGTGAAACAGATTCTGGGGCCAACGTCCTGACTTTC
TRBJ2-6,NA,NA,TRBV29-1,CSARDRANVLTF,TGCAGCGCCCGGGACAGGGCCAACGTCCTGACTTTC
TRBJ2-7,few,NA,TRBV7-8,CASSLYVSRTGNYEQYF,TGTGCCAGCAGCTTATACGTTTCCAGAACAGGGAATTACGAGCAGTACTTC
TRBJ2-1,NA,TRBD1,TRBV7-9,CASSVGTGQFF,TGTGCCAGCAGCGTCGGGACAGGGCAGTTCTTC
TRBJ2-7,NA,TRBD1,TRBV11-2,CASSLGGTANYEQYF,TGTGCCAGCAGCTTAGGTGGGACAGCTAACTACGAGCAGTACTTC
TRBJ2-5,NA,TRBD2,TRBV4-2,CASSQTSGETQYF,TGTGCCAGCAGCCAGACTAGCGGGGAGACCCAGTACTTC
TRBJ2-7,NA,TRBD2,TRBV4-3,CASSHGGGYEQYF,TGCGCCAGCAGCCATGGCGGGGGCTACGAGCAGTACTTC
TRBJ1-1,NA,NA,TRBV5-6,CASSLVRGRAQSEAFF,TGTGCCAGCAGCTTGGTTCGAGGGAGGGCTCAGAGTGAAGCTTTCTTT
TRBJ2-2,NA,TRBD1,TRBV5-1,CASSLMGQGTGELFF,TGCGCCAGCAGCTTGATGGGACAGGGGACCGGGGAGCTGTTTTTT
TRBJ1-1,NA,NA,TRBV11-1,CASSFQNTEAFF,TGTGCCAGCAGCTTTCAGAACACTGAAGCTTTCTTT
TRBJ2-1,NA,TRBD1,TRBV9,CASSVGQGPYNEQFF,TGTGCCAGCAGCGTTGGACAGGGTCCCTACAATGAGCAGTTCTTC
TRBJ2-1,NA,TRBD1,TRBV5-1,CASSYTGTGARWDEQFF,TGCGCCAGCAGTTATACCGGGACAGGGGCCCGTTGGGATGAGCAGTTCTTC
TRBJ2-2,NA,TRBD2,TRBV7-3,CASSSGTKDTGELFF,TGTGCCAGCAGCTCCGGGACTAAAGACACCGGGGAGCTGTTTTTT
TRBJ1-1,NA,NA,TRBV5-1,CASSRTDSTEAFF,TGCGCCAGCAGCCGGACAGATTCTACTGAAGCTTTCTTT
TRBJ1-2,NA,TRBD1,TRBV5-5,CASSVLQGAGGYTF,TGTGCCAGCAGCGTCTTACAGGGGGCCGGCGGCTACACCTTC
TRBJ2-1,NA,NA,TRBV18,CASSPGASNEQFF,TGTGCCAGCTCACCAGGGGCTTCCAATGAGCAGTTCTTC
TRBJ1-5,NA,TRBD1,TRBV11-2,CASSYRGLSNQPQHF,TGTGCCAGCAGCTACAGGGGGCTAAGCAATCAGCCCCAGCATTTT
TRBJ1-5,NA,TRBD1,TRBV28,CASRGGSQPQHF,TGTGCCAGCAGAGGGGGCTCTCAGCCCCAGCATTTT
TRBJ2-7,NA,NA,TRBV6-1,CASSEAVVTENYEQYF,TGTGCCAGCAGTGAAGCGGTTGTGACAGAGAACTACGAGCAGTACTTC
TRBJ2-5,NA,TRBD2,TRBV9,CASSSTGLAQETQYF,TGTGCCAGCAGCTCGACGGGACTAGCGCAAGAGACCCAGTACTTC
TRBJ2-1,NA,TRBD2,TRBV7-2,CASSLGTSGYNEQFF,TGTGCCAGCAGCTTAGGAACTAGCGGGTACAATGAGCAGTTCTTC
TRBJ1-1,NA,TRBD1,TRBV9,CASSDSGTGGEAFF,TGTGCCAGCAGCGATTCCGGGACAGGGGGGGAAGCTTTCTTT
TRBJ2-7,NA,NA,TRBV7-8,CASSALGGTGSYEQYF,TGTGCCAGCAGCGCCCTTGGGGGAACAGGGTCCTACGAGCAGTACTTC
TRBJ1-1,NA,TRBD1,TRBV18,CASSPPDRVTEAFF,TGTGCCAGCTCACCTCCCGACAGGGTCACTGAAGCTTTCTTT
TRBJ2-7,NA,TRBD1,TRBV6-1,CASTSTGTSYEQYF,TGTGCCAGCACTTCGACAGGGACCTCCTACGAGCAGTACTTC
TRBJ2-1,NA,NA,TRBV7-9,CASSLNKAGKSYNEQFF,TGTGCCAGCAGCTTAAATAAAGCGGGTAAATCCTACAATGAGCAGTTCTTC